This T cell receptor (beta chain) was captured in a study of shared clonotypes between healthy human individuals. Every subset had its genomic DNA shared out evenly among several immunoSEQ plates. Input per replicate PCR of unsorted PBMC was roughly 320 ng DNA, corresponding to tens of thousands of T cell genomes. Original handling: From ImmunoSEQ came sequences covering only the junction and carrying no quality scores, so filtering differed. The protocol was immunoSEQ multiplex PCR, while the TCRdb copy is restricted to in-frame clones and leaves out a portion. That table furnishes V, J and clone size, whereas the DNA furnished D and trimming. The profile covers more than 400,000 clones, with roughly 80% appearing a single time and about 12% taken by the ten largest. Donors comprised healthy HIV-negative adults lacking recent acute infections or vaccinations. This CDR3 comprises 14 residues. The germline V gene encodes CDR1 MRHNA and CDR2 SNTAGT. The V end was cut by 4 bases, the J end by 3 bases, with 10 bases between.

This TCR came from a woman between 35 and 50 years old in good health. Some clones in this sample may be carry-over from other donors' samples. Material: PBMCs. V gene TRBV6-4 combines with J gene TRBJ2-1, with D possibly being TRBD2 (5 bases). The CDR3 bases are TGTGCCAGCAGTGGTGGAGGTGACTACAATGAGCAGTTCTTC. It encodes CASSGGGDYNEQFF.